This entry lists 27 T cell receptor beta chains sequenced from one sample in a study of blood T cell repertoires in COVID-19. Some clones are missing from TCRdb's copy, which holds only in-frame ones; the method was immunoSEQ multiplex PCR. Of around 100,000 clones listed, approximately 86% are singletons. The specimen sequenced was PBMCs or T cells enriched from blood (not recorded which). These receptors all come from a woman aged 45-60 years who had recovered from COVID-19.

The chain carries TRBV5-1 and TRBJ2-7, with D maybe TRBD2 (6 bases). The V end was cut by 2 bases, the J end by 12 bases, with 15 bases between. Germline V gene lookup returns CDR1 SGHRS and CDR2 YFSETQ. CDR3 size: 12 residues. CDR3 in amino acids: CASSFPGTETYF. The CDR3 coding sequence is TGCGCCAGCAGCTTTCCTGGGACTGAGACGTACTTC.

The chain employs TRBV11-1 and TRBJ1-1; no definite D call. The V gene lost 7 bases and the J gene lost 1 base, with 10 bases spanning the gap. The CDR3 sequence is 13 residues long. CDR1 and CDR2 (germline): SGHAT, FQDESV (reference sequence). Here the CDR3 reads CASKNTANTEAFF. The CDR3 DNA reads TGTGCCAGCAAAAATACAGCGAACACTGAAGCTTTCTTT.

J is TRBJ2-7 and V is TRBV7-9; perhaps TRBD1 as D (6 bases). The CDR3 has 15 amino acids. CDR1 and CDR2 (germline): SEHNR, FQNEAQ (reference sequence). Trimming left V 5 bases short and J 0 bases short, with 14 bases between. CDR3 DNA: TGTGCCAGCAGCGACTACAGGGTCAGCTCCTACGAGCAGTACTTC. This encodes CASSDYRVSSYEQYF.

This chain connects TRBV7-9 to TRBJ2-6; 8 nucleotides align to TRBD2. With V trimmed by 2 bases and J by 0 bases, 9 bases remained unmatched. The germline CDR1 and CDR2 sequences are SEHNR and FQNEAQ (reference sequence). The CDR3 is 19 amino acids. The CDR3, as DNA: TGTGCCAGCAGCTTAATCGCCAGCGGGAGACCCTCTGGGGCCAACGTCCTGACTTTC. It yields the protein CASSLIASGRPSGANVLTF.

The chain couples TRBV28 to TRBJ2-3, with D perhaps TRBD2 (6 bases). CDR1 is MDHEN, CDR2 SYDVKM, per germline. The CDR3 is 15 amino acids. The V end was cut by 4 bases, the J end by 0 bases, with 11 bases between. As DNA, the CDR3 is TGTGCCAGCAGTTCCGGGACTGTTAGCACAGATACGCAGTATTTT. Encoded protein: CASSSGTVSTDTQYF.

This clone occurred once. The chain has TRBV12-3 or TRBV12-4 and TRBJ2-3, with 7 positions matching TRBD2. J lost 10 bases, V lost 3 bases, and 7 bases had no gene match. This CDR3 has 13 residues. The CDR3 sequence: CASSLVAGDAQYF. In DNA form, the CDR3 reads TGTGCCAGCAGTTTGGTAGCGGGTGACGCGCAGTATTTT.

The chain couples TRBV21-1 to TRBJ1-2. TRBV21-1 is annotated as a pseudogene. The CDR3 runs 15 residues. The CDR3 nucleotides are TGTGCCAGCAGCAAAGATGGGGGACTGGCCTATGGCTACACCTTC. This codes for CASSKDGGLAYGYTF.

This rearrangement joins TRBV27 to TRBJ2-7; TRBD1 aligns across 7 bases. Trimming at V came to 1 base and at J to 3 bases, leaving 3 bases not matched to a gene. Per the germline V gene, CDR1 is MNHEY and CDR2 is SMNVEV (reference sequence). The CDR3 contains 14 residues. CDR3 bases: TGTGCCAGCAGTTTATACAGGGGCGGCTACGAGCAGTACTTC. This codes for CASSLYRGGYEQYF.

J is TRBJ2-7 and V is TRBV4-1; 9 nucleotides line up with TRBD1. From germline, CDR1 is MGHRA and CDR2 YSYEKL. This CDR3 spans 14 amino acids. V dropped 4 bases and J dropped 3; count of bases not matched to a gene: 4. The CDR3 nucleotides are TGCGCCAGCAGCCTCGACAGGGGGGGCTACGAGCAGTACTTC. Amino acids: CASSLDRGGYEQYF.

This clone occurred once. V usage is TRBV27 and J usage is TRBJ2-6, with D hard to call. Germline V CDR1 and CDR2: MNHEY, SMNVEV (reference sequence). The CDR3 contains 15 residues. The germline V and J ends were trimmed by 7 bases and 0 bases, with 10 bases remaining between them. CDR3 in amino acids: CASKPSLSGANVLTF. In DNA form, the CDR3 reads TGTGCCAGCAAGCCGTCCCTCTCTGGGGCCAACGTCCTGACTTTC.

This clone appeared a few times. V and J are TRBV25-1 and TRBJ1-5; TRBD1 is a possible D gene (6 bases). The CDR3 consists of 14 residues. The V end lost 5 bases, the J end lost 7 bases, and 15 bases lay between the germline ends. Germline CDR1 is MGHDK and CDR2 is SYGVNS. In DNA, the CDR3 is TGTGCCAGCAGTCCTGGGGGCGCAGGGCAGCCCCAGCATTTT. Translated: CASSPGGAGQPQHF.

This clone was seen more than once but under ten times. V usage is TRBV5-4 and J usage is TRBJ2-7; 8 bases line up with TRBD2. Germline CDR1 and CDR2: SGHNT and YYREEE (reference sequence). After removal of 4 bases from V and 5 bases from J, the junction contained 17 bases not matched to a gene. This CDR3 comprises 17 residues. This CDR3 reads CASSLGGHQREMNEQYF. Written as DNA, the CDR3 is TGTGCCAGCAGCCTTGGGGGGCATCAGCGGGAGATGAACGAGCAGTACTTC.

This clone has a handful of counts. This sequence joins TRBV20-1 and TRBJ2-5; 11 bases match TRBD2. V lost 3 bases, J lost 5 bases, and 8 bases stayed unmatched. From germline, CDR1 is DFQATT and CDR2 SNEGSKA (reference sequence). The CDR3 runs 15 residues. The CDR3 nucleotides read TGCAGTGCTAGTCCCATAGCGGGAGGGGGTGAGACCCAGTACTTC. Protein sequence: CSASPIAGGGETQYF.

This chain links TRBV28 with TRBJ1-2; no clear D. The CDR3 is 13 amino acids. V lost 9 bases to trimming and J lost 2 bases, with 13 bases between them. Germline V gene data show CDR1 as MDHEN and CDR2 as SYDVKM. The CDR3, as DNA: TGTGCCAGTAAACCCAGCGGAAACTATGGCTACACCTTC. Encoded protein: CASKPSGNYGYTF.

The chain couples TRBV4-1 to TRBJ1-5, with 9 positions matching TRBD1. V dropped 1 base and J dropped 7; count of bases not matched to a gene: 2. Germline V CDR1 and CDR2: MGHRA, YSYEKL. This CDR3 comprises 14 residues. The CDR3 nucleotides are TGCGCCAGCAGCCAAGGGACAGGGGAACAGCCCCAGCATTTT. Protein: CASSQGTGEQPQHF.

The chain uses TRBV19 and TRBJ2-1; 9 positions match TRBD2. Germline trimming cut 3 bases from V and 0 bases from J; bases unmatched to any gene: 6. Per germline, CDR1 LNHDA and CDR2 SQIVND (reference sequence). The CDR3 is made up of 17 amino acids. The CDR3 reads CASSMGSGGYSYNEQFF. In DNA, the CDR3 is TGTGCCAGTAGTATGGGAAGCGGGGGGTACTCCTACAATGAGCAGTTCTTC.

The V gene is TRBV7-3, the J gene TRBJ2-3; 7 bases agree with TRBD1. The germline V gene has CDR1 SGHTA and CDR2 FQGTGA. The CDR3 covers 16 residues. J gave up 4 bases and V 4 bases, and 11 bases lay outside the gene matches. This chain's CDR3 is CASSSPTGQFADTQYF. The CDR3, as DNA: TGTGCCAGCAGCTCCCCGACAGGGCAGTTTGCAGATACGCAGTATTTT.

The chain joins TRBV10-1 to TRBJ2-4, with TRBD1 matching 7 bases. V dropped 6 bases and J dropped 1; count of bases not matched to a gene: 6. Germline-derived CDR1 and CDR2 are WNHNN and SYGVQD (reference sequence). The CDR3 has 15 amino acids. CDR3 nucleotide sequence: TGCGCCAGCAGCTTAGGGGGCTCCGCCAAAAACATTCAGTACTTC. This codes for CASSLGGSAKNIQYF.

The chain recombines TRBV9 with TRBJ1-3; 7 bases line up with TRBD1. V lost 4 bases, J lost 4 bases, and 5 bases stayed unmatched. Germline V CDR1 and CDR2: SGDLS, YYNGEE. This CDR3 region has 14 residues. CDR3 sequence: CASSRGQSGNTIYF. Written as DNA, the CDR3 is TGTGCCAGCAGCAGGGGACAGTCCGGAAACACCATATATTTT.

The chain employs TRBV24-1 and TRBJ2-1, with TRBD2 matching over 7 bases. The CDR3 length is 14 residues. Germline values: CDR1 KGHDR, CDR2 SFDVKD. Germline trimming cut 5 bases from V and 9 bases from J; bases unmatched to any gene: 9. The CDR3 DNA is TGTGCCACCAGTGTAGGGCGGGAGACAACTGAGCAGTTCTTC. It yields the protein CATSVGRETTEQFF.

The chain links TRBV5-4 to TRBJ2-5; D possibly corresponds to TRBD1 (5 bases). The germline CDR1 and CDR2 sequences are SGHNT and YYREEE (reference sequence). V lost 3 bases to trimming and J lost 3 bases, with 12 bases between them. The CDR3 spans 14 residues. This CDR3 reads CASSWQNRKETQYF. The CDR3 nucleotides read TGTGCCAGCAGCTGGCAGAACAGGAAAGAGACCCAGTACTTC.

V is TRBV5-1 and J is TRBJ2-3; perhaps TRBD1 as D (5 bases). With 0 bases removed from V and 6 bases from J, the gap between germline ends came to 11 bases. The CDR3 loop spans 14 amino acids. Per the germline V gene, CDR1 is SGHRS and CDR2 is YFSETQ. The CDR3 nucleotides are TGCGCCAGCAGCTTGGCCCAGGGCCTGGATACGCAGTATTTT. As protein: CASSLAQGLDTQYF.

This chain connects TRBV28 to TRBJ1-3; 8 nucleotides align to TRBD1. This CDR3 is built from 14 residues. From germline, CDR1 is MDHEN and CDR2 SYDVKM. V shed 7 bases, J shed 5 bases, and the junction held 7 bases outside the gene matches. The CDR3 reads CASTRQGTRNTIYF. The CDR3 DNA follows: TGTGCCAGCACCAGACAGGGGACAAGAAACACCATATATTTT.

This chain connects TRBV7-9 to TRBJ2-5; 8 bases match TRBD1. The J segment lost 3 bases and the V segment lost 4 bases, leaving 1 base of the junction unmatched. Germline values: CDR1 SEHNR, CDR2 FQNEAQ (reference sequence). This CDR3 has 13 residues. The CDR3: CASSSDREETQYF. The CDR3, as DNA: TGTGCCAGCAGCTCGGACAGGGAAGAGACCCAGTACTTC.

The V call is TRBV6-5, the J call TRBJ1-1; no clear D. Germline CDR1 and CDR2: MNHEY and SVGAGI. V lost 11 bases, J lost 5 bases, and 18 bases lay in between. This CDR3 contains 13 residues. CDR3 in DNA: TGTGCCGTCCCCCGGCTCGTCGGGACTGAAGCTTTCTTT. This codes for CAVPRLVGTEAFF.

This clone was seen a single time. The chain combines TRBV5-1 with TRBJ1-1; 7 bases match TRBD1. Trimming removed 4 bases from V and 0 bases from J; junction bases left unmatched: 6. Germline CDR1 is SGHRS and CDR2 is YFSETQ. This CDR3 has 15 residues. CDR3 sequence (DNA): TGCGCCAGCAGCCTCCAAGGGGGCATGAACACTGAAGCTTTCTTT. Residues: CASSLQGGMNTEAFF.

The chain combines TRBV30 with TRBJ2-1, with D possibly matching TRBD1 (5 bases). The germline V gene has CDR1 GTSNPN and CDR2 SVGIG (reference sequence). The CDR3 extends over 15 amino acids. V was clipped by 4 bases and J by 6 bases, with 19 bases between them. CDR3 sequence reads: CAWNIQGIGSNEQFF. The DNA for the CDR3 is TGTGCCTGGAATATCCAGGGAATTGGGTCCAATGAGCAGTTCTTC.